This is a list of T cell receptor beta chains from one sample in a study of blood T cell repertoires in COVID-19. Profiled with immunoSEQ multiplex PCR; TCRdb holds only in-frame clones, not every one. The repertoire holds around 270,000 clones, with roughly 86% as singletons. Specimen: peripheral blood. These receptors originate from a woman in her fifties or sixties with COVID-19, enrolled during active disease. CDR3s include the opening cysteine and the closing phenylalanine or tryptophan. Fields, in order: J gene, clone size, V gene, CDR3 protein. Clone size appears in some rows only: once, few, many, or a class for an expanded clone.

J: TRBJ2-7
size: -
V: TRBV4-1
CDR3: CASSLGPVEGEQYF

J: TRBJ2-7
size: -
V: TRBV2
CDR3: CASSRQGWDEQYF

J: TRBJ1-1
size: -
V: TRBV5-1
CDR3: CASSNVLGQLNTEAFF

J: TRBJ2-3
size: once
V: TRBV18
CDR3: CASGQNTDTQYF

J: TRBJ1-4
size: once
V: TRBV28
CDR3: CATGKGGFNEKLFF

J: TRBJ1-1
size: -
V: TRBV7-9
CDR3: CASSLVVGSGAPEAFF

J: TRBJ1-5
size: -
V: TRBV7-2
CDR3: CASSPGTLSGPQHF

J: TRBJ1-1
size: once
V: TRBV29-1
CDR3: CSVSRQGDTEAFF

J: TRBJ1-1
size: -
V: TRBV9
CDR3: CASSGPGTGNTEAFF

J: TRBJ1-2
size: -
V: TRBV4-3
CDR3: CASSQMHGYSNYGYTF

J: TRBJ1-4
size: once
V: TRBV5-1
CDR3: CASSPRQGGNEKLFF

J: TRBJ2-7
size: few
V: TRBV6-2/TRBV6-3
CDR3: CASSRTDISNEQYF

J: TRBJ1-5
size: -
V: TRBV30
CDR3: CAWSLLDRENQPQHF

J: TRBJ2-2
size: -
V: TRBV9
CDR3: CASSVGTSGRLSTGELFF

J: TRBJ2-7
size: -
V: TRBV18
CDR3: CASSPAQGSSEQYF

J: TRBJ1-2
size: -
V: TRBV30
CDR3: CAWRETGDGYTF

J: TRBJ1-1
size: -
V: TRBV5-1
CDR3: CASSLPKGGGDTEAFF

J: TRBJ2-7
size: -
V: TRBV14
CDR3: CASSHPGTGPYEQYF

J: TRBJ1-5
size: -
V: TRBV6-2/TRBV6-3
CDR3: CASSFGGSNTNQPQHF

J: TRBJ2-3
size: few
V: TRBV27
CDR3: CASSLRGPQFTDTQYF

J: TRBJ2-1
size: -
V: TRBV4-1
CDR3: CASSQGPGDEQFF

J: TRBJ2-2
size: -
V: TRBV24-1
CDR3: CATSDFDRGLGDTGELFF

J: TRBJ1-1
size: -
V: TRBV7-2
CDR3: CASSLRHRQGAEAFF

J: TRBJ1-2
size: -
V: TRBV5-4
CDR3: CASSLGQQYGYTF

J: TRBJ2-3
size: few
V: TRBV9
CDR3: CASSPQLGADTQYF

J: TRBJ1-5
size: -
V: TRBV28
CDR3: CASRVTGRNQPQHF

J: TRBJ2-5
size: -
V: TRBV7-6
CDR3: CASSRGGESQETQYF

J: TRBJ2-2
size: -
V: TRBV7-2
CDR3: CASSSSAVTGELFF

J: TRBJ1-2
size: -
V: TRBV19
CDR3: CASSMGPQGARGYTF

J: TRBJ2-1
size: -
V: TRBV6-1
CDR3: CASSDWGLAGIDEQFF

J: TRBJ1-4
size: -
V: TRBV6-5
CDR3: CASSWTTGFEKLFF

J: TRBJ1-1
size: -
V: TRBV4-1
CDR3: CASSQEISVNTEAFF

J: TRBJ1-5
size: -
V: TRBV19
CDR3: CASSVGQGGNQPQHF

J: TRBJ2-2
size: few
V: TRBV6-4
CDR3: CASSAGSFTGELFF

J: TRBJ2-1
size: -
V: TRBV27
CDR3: CASRRGLAGDRMFF

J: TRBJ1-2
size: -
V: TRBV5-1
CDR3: CASGTMTGVGYTF

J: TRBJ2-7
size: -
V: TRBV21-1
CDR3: CASSKRRGGNYEQYF

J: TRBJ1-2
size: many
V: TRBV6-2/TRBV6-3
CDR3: CASSLQGINYGYTF

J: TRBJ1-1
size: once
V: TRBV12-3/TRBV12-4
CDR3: CASSPRGGAEAFF

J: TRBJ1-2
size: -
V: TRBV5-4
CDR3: CASSGRGQNYGYTF

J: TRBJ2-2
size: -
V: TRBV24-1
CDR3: CATSDPHVRGGLFF

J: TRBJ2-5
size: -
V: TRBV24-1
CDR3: CATSDPGLAGVDPRETQYF

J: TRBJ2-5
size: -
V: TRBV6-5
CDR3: CASKKVLAGGETQYF

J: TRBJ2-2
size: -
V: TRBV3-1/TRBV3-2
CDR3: CASSHIQGSTGELFF

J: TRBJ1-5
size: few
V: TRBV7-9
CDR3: CAPPRVGALGDQPQHF

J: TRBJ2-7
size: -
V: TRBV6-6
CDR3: CASSRVGEQYF

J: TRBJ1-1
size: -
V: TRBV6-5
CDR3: CASSYDRLNTEAFF

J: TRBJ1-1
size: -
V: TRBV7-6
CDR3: CASSLAQYTEAFF

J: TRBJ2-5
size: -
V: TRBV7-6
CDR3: CASSLAGETQYF

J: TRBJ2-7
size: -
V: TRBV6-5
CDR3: CASSISGTSREQYF

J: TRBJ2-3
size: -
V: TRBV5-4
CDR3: CASSRTGTGDTQYF

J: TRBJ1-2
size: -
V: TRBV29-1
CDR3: CSAPLVPRGGCTF

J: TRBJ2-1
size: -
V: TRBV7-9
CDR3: CALLTKREILNEQFF